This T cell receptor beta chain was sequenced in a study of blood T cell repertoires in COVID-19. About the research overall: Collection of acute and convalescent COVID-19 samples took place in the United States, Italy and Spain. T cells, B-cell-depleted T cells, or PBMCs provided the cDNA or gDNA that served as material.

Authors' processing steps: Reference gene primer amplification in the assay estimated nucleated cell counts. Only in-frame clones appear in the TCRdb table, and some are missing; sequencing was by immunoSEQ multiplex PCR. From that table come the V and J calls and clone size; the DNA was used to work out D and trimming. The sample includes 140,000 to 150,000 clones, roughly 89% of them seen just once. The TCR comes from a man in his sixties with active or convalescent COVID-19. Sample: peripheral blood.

The DNA for the CDR3 is TGTGCCACCAGTGACCCCCGGGTGACGAGGGAGACCCAGTACTTC. It encodes CATSDPRVTRETQYF. This rearrangement joins TRBV24-1 to TRBJ2-5; D is unclear. The CDR3 covers 15 residues. The germline CDR1 and CDR2 sequences are KGHDR and SFDVKD. V lost 4 bases and J lost 5, with 16 bases in between.